This T cell receptor beta chain was found in a study of cytomegalovirus exposure and HLA in healthy donors. Study outcomes and limitations: CMV serostatus was the sole immune exposure information available. Further analysis was carried out later, and it showed several of the most significant clusters appearing linked to common viral pathogens. Looking again later, the authors saw that most CMV-associated TCR beta chains seemed HLA-restricted. Later analysis identified a missense DCLRE1C variant that was linked to TCR beta V- and J-gene trimming.

A remark on this clone: Its matching antigen is unknown.

The CDR3 is made up of 14 amino acids. Germline V lookup: CDR1 SGHRS, CDR2 YFSETQ. Trimming left V 7 bases short and J 1 base short, with 15 bases between. This PCR relied on a set of 60 Vbeta primers and 13 Jbeta primers. Clones were read by immunoSEQ multiplex PCR, and TCRdb kept only the in-frame ones, dropping some. The repertoire table contains about 51,000 clones. The sequence came from a female donor in good health and CMV-seronegative. The sample was PBMCs. The chain joins TRBV5-1 to TRBJ2-7, with D possibly being TRBD1 (5 bases). The DNA of the CDR3 is TGCGCCAGCTCCCGCGCCGACAGTTCCTACGAGCAGTACTTC. This translates into CASSRADSSYEQYF.